This T cell receptor (beta chain) appears in the sequencing data of a study of blood T cell repertoires in COVID-19. Study as a whole: The cDNA or gDNA used as material had been derived from T cells, B-cell-depleted T cells, or PBMCs.

Libraries were prepared by immunoSEQ multiplex PCR; TCRdb keeps only in-frame clonotypes and omits some of them. The sample includes 95,000 to 150,000 clones, 88% of them seen just once. This TCR was sampled from a man in his forties or fifties with acute or convalescent COVID-19. Sequencing was carried out using peripheral blood.

The CDR3 sequence: CASSLESWNTEAFF. CDR3 DNA: TGTGCCAGCAGCTTAGAGAGTTGGAACACTGAAGCTTTCTTT. This rearrangement joins TRBV11-2 to TRBJ1-1; D unresolved. In germline, CDR1 is SGHAT, CDR2 FQNNGV. V shed 0 bases and J shed 1 base, with 6 bases lying between them. This CDR3 has 14 residues.